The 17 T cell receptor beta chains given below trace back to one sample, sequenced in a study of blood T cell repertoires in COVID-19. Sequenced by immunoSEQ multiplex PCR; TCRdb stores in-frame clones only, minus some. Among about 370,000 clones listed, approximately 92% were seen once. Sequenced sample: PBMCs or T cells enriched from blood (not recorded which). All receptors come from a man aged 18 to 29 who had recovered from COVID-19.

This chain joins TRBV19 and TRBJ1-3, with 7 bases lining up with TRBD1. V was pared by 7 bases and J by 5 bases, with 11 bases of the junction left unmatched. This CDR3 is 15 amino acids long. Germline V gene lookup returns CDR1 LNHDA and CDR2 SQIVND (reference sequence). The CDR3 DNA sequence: TGTGCCAGTATCTCACAGGGGAGTGGGAGAAACACCATATATTTT. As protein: CASISQGSGRNTIYF.

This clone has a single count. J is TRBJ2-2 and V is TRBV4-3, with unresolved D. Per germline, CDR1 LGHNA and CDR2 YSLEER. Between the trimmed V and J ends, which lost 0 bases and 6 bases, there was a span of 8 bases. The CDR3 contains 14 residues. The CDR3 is CASSQDPLSGELFF. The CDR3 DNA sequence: TGCGCCAGCAGCCAAGATCCCTTGTCCGGGGAGCTGTTTTTT.

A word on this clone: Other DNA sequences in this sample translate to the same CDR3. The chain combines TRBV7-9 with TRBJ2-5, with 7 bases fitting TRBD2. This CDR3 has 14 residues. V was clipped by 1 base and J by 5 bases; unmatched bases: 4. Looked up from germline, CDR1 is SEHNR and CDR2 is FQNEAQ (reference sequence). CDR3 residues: CASSLGGGVETQYF. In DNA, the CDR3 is TGTGCCAGCAGCTTAGGGGGAGGGGTCGAGACCCAGTACTTC.

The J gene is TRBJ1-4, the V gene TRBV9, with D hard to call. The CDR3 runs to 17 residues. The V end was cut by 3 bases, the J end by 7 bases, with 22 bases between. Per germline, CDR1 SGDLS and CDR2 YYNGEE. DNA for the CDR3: TGTGCCAGCAGCGGAAGGCGAGGAGCTAGACTCGGTGAAAAACTGTTTTTT. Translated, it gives CASSGRRGARLGEKLFF.

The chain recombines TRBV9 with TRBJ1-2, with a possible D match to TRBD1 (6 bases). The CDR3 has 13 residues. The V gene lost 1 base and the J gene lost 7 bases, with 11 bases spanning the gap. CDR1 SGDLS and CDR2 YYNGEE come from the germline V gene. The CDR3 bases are TGTGCCAGCAGCGTAAACCCAGGGGTTGGCTACACCTTC. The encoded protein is CASSVNPGVGYTF.

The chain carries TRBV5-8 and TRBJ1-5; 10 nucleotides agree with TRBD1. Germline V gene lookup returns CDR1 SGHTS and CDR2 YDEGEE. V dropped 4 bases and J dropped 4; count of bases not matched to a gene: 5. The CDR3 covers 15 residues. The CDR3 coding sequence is TGTGCCAGCAGCCGAGGACAGGGGGGGAATCAGCCCCAGCATTTT. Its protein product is CASSRGQGGNQPQHF.

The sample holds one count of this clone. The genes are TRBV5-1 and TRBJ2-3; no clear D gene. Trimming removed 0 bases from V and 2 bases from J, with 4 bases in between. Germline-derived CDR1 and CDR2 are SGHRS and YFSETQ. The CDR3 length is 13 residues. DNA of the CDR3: TGCGCCAGCAGCTTGGACTCCACAGATACGCAGTATTTT. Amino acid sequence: CASSLDSTDTQYF.

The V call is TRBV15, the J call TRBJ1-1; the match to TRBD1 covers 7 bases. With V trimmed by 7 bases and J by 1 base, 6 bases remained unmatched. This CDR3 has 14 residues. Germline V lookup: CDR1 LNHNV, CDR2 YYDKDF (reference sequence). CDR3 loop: CATTYRTGNTEAFF. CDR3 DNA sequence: TGTGCCACCACCTATCGGACAGGGAACACTGAAGCTTTCTTT.

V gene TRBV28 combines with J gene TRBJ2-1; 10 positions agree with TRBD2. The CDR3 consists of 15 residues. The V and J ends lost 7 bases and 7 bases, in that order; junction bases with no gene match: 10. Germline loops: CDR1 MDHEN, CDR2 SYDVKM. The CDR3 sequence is CASTRTSGPLNEQFF. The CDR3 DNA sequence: TGTGCCAGCACCCGGACTAGCGGACCCTTGAATGAGCAGTTCTTC.

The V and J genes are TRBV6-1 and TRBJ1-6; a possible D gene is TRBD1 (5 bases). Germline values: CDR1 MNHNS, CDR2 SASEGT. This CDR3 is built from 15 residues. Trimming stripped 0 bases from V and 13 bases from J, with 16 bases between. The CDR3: CASSEANPRVGPLHF. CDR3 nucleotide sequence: TGTGCCAGCAGTGAAGCGAATCCCAGGGTGGGGCCCCTCCACTTT.

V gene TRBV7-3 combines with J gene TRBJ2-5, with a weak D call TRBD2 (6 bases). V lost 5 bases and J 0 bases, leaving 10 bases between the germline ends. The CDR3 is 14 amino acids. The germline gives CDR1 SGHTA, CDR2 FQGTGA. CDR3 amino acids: CASSPGVDQETQYF. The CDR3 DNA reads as TGTGCCAGCAGCCCGGGGGTGGACCAAGAGACCCAGTACTTC.

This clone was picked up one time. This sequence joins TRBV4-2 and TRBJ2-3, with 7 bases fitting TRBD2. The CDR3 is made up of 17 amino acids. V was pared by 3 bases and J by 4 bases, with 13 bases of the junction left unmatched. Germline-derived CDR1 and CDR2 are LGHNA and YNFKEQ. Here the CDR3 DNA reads TGTGCCAGCAGCCAGGAACCCTGGGGGGGGGATTCAGATACGCAGTATTTT. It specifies CASSQEPWGGDSDTQYF.

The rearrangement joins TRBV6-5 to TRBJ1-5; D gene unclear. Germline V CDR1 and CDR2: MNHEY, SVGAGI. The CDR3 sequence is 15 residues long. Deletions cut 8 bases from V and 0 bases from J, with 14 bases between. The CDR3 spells CASGRSGYSNQPQHF. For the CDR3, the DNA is TGTGCCAGCGGGCGGAGCGGTTATAGCAATCAGCCCCAGCATTTT.

The CDR3 DNA follows: TGTGCCATCAGTGAGTCGAGAGGGGACTGGACTGAAGCTTTCTTT. It translates to CAISESRGDWTEAFF. This chain connects TRBV10-3 to TRBJ1-1, with D possibly TRBD1 on 5 matching bases. The CDR3 length is 15 residues. Germline V gene data show CDR1 as ENHRY and CDR2 as SYGVKD. The V and J ends lost 0 bases and 5 bases respectively, with 13 bases between them.

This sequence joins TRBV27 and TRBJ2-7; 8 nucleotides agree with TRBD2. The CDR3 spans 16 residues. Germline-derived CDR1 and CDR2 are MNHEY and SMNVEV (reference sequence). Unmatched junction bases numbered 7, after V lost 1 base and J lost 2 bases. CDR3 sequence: CASSLFVAGHPYEQYF. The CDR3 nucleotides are TGTGCCAGCAGTTTATTTGTAGCGGGACACCCCTACGAGCAGTACTTC.

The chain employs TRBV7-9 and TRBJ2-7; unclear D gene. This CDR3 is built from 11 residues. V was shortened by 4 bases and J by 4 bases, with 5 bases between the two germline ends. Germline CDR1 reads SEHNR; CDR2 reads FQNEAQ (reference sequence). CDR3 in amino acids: CASSSHYEQYF. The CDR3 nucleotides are TGTGCCAGCAGCTCCCATTACGAGCAGTACTTC.

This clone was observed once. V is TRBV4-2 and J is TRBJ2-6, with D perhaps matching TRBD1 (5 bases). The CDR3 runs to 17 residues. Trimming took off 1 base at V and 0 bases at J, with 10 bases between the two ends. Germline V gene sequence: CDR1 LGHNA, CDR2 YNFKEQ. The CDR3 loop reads CASSQARQISGANVLTF. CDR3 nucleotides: TGTGCCAGCAGCCAAGCTCGACAGATCTCTGGGGCCAACGTCCTGACTTTC.